This entry is about one T cell receptor beta chain. This entry comes from a study of cytomegalovirus exposure and HLA in healthy donors. TCRdb's copy holds only in-frame clones and misses some; the assay was immunoSEQ multiplex PCR. The data show 65,000 or so clones, with just under 95% seen just once and approximately 4.5% held by the top ten. V shed 5 bases, J shed 8 bases, and the junction held 10 bases outside the gene matches. Looked up from germline, CDR1 is SGHAT and CDR2 is FQDESV (reference sequence). The CDR3 sequence is 14 residues long. This sequence joins TRBV11-1 and TRBJ2-3, with 7 bases lining up with TRBD1. The receptor was isolated from a young man in good health and CMV-seropositive. Sequenced: PBMCs. CDR3 residues: CASSIGQVQGTQYF. In nucleotides, the CDR3 is TGTGCCAGCAGCATCGGACAGGTTCAGGGTACGCAGTATTTT.